This TCR beta chain was sequenced for a study of T-cell reconstitution after alpha-beta-depleted transplantation in children. Study observations and caveats: For some patients, TCRbeta diversity was high at day 60 because of recipient T cells and thymic progenitors that survived. Reports say that about two months after transplant, the alpha-beta T cells came out of several hundred graft clones that had expanded. When one year had passed after transplant, most T-cell counts and diversity came from newly produced T cells.

Unique molecular identifiers featured in how the TCRbeta library was prepared. TCRdb analysed the PCR reads with MiXCR anew, one entry per CDR3 protein. This sample has under 450,000 distinct CDR3 sequences, with 15% to 20% found just once. This clonotype was observed many times. Its antigen remains unidentified. Germline values: CDR1 MNHEY, CDR2 SVGAGI. Trimming took 1 base from V and 6 from J; bases not matched to a gene: 0. This CDR3 contains 13 residues. This sample comprised PBMCs, mostly from graft donor cells, obtained 360 days after TCRalphabeta/CD19-depleted stem cell transplant. This clonotype originated in a boy under two years old who had a stem cell transplant for Wiskott-Aldrich syndrome, so the T cells may come from the graft donor. The chain uses TRBV6-5 and TRBJ2-1, with 7 nucleotides matching TRBD1. The CDR3 coding sequence is TGTGCCAGCAGTTACTACAGGGGCAATGAGCAGTTCTTC. Translation: CASSYYRGNEQFF.